Detailed here is one T cell receptor beta chain. It lacks a known antigen. Base-call qualities are not available, and no considerably larger clone is one nucleotide away. The donors were roughly 39 Caucasian individuals from Russia, aged 6 to 90 years, who were systemically healthy. Ten milliliters of peripheral blood were drawn from each donor into EDTA-treated Vacutainer tubes. Ficoll-Paque density-gradient centrifugation was used to isolate PBMCs, with at least 7 million per sample. Trizol reagent was used to extract total RNA from PBMCs, with at least 6 micrograms per sample. For every donor, flow cytometry on a PBMC aliquot measured the percentage of naive CD45RAhigh/CD27high T cells. The CDR3 numbers 15 residues from cysteine through phenylalanine. Solely the CDR3 DNA is kept, with 45 bases framed from the first base. The junction shows trimming of 7 bases on V and 2 bases on J, plus 18 bases between the germline ends. Via the germline V gene, CDR1 is MNHNS and CDR2 SASEGT.

The record originates from a study of blood T cells in healthy people across ages (dated by TCRdb to about 2015). About the study as a whole: In model experiments, template switching captured roughly one uniquely barcoded TCR beta cDNA molecule for every two T cells. The study measured age-related changes in TCR beta repertoire diversity using deep sequencing normalized with unique cDNA molecular identifiers. The donors were split into four age groups: young (average 16 years), middle-aged (more than 35), aged (approximately 60) and long-lived (under 90). To avoid experimental bias, donors of different ages were distributed randomly across sequencing lanes. Using the same blood draw, the study looked at two additional independent replicas of 1 million unique cDNA reads for two donors, one aged 18 to 30 and the other aged 80 or older.

The study at large found these results: The percentage of naive T cells measured by flow cytometry correlated strongly with observed TCR beta diversity. Because the CMV infection status of the donors was unknown, age-related changes in expanded clonotypes may potentially have been confounded. Compared with the aged group, the long-lived group had more naive CD4+ T cells, fewer expanded clones and increased TCR diversity, a pattern suggesting age selection. Observed TCR beta diversity per million T cells fell roughly linearly with age, and a significant reduction was already apparent by age about 38. Total diversity estimates from one million sequenced T cells were considered lower bounds and underestimates. Bulk unsorted PBMC profiling prevented conclusive comparison of naive and antigen-experienced compartments.

Preparation of the library involved 5' RACE. The sequencer listed for this sample is Illumina HiSeq 2500. A second PCR of about 6 to 11 cycles was run with a J-beta primer mix and a sample-barcoded 5' primer. A unique molecular identifier was introduced onto each TCR beta cDNA molecule by a template-switch 5' adaptor carrying 12 random nucleotides. Each sample yielded at least 2.5 million CDR3-containing paired-end reads. First-strand cDNA was synthesized from all RNA with the Mint cDNA synthesis kit, primed by a TRBC-specific oligonucleotide. Following uracil-DNA glycosylase treatment, all cDNA underwent a first 18-cycle PCR with the universal primers M1SS and BC2_uni_R. In the original analysis: For normalization, 1 million high-quality reads were randomly selected from each sample, with every read carrying a distinct molecular identifier. Reads sharing molecular identifiers were discarded rather than binned into consensus sequences. MiTCR, with a Q25 quality threshold and the strictest error-elimination algorithm, was used for CDR3 identification, clonotype clustering and error correction. A nonparametric unseen species model with Euler transformation was used to estimate a lower bound on total TCR beta diversity. The public sequencing data were trimmed at Q25 with fastp and processed into clonotypes with MiXCR by TCRdb, which kept only in-frame beta chains. Merged by CDR3 protein, the rows form single entries marked with the most common genes and DNA. TCRdb, rather than the study authors, made the V and J calls. The sample data list approximately 1.5 million distinct CDR3 sequences, and approximately 39% of these were observed just once. The biggest ten clones account for less than 5% of the sample.

This TCR was sampled from a woman between 18 and 30 years old in good health. The chain is assembled from TRBV6-1 and TRBJ2-7; TRBD1 might be the D gene, on 5 matching bases. Sequencing was done on a sample of blood. The nucleotide sequence reads as follows: TGTGCCAGCATTGGAAGCCCCATGGGGCCCTACGAGCAGTACTTC. This yields the protein CASIGSPMGPYEQYF.